One T cell receptor (beta chain) is described in this entry. Controls matched for age and sex were healthy donors. TEMRA cells were FACS-enriched, while CD8+ and CD4+ T cells were negatively isolated. These data are taken from a study of CD8 T cells in Susac syndrome. The RNA, about 0.45 to 1 ug, was put through reverse transcription using random hexamers. Amplification of TCR beta CDR3 spanned 54 Vbeta and 13 Jbeta via immunoSEQ multiplex PCR. TCRdb redid the calling of the immunoSEQ multiplex PCR reads with MiXCR, one entry per CDR3 protein. The table records fewer than 250,000 distinct CDR3 sequences, approximately 93% of them present only once. The germline V gene encodes CDR1 SGHAT and CDR2 FQNNGV. The CDR3 spans 17 residues. V gave up 3 bases and J gave up 0 bases; unmatched junction bases: 10.

The TCR was taken from a human donor in good health. The sample consisted of CD4+ T cells from PBMCs. The rearrangement uses TRBV11-2 and TRBJ1-1, with TRBD1 matching 7 bases. The CDR3 here is CASSLGGNRGLNTEAFF. The CDR3 region has the DNA TGTGCCAGCAGCTTGGGGGGAAACAGGGGACTGAACACTGAAGCTTTCTTT.